The next 15 T cell receptor beta chains were all read from a single sample in a study of shared clonotypes between healthy human individuals. Measured with immunoSEQ multiplex PCR; TCRdb has only the in-frame clones, and not every one. The sample has about 490,000 clones, roughly 78% seen once. The sample comprised PBMCs. Every receptor here comes from a woman between 35 and 50 years old in good health. Some clones in this sample may be carry-over from other donors' samples.

CDR3 in amino acids: CASSHRVGELFF. In DNA, the CDR3 is TGTGCCAGCAGCCACAGGGTTGGGGAGCTGTTTTTT. The gene calls are TRBV11-2 and TRBJ2-2, with D maybe TRBD1 (6 bases). The germline gives CDR1 SGHAT, CDR2 FQNNGV. V shed 5 bases and J shed 8 bases, with 9 bases lying between them. CDR3 length: 12 amino acids. Combining the CDR3 with reference TRBV11-2 and TRBJ2-2 gives the whole variable domain EAGVAQSPRYKIIEKRQSVAFWCNPISGHATLYWYQQILGQGPKLLIQFQNNGVVDDSQLPKDRFSAERLKGVDSTLKIQPAKLEDSAVYLCASSHRVGELFFGEGSRLTVL.

The V call is TRBV5-4, the J call TRBJ2-2, with a possible D match to TRBD1 (6 bases). Trimming took off 4 bases at V and 5 bases at J, with 15 bases between the two ends. This CDR3 has 15 residues. Germline assignment: CDR1 SGHNT and CDR2 YYREEE (reference sequence). The CDR3 spells CASSPTGVRTGELFF. The CDR3 DNA is TGTGCCAGCAGCCCGACAGGTGTACGGACCGGGGAGCTGTTTTTT.

This clone was seen a few times. The gene calls are TRBV19 and TRBJ2-7; 14 nucleotides match TRBD2. Germline V lookup: CDR1 LNHDA, CDR2 SQIVND (reference sequence). The trim removed 8 bases at V and 0 bases at J, leaving 3 bases unmatched. This CDR3 is built from 15 residues. Here the CDR3 reads CASGGLAGDSYEQYF. The CDR3 DNA reads as TGTGCCAGTGGGGGACTAGCGGGGGACTCCTACGAGCAGTACTTC.

The chain has TRBV19 and TRBJ2-2, with 8 bases matching TRBD2. There are 12 residues in the CDR3. CDR1 is LNHDA and CDR2 is SQIVND in the germline V gene (reference sequence). J was trimmed by 7 bases and V by 11 bases; bases with no gene match: 6. The CDR3 spells CAGGSGGGELFF. The CDR3 region has the DNA TGTGCCGGGGGCAGCGGGGGCGGGGAGCTGTTTTTT. The full variable domain, in which reference TRBV19 and TRBJ2-2 provide the parts outside the CDR3, is DGGITQSPKYLFRKEGQNVTLSCEQNLNHDAMYWYRQDPGQGLRLIYYSQIVNDFQKGDIAEGYSVSREKKESFPLTVTSAQKNPTAFYLCAGGSGGGELFFGEGSRLTVL.

In DNA, the CDR3 is TGTGCCAGCAGCTTAGAGGGGACAGGGGGCTTTAATGAGCAGTTCTTC. This sequence encodes CASSLEGTGGFNEQFF. The J gene is TRBJ2-1, the V gene TRBV7-2; TRBD1 agrees at 12 bases. V dropped 1 base and J dropped 7; count of bases not matched to a gene: 5. CDR1 and CDR2 (germline): SGHTA, FQGNSA. The CDR3 is 16 residues long. The entire variable domain, with the rest obtained from reference TRBV7-2 and TRBJ2-1, is as follows: GAGVSQSPSNKVTEKGKDVELRCDPISGHTALYWYRQSLGQGLEFLIYFQGNSAPDKSGLPSDRFSAERTGGSVSTLTIQRTQQEDSAVYLCASSLEGTGGFNEQFFGPGTRLTVL.

This chain uses TRBV27 with TRBJ2-7; 7 bases agree with TRBD1. Germline CDR1 and CDR2: MNHEY and SMNVEV (reference sequence). Trimming cost V 3 bases and J 2 bases; bases outside gene matches: 10. The length of the CDR3 is 16 residues. This CDR3 reads CASSFRDRARTYEQYF. The CDR3, as DNA: TGTGCCAGCAGTTTCCGAGACAGGGCCAGAACCTACGAGCAGTACTTC.

The chain combines TRBV5-5 with TRBJ2-6; D gene ambiguous. CDR3 length: 15 amino acids. Trimming removed 1 base at V and 0 bases at J, with 5 bases between. From germline, CDR1 is SGHKS and CDR2 YYEKEE (reference sequence). CDR3 in DNA: TGTGCCAGCAGCTTGACAGTCTCTGGGGCCAACGTCCTGACTTTC. Protein product: CASSLTVSGANVLTF.

The J gene is TRBJ2-3, the V gene TRBV12-5; 8 bases are shared with TRBD1. CDR1 LGHNT and CDR2 FRNRAP come from the germline V gene. There are 15 residues in the CDR3. Losses at the gene ends were 6 bases for V and 2 bases for J; bases not matched to a gene: 7. The CDR3 reads CASGLGQGYTDTQYF. The CDR3 DNA reads TGTGCTAGTGGCCTAGGACAGGGTTACACAGATACGCAGTATTTT.

The chain carries TRBV28 and TRBJ2-3, with TRBD2 as a possible D gene (6 bases). V dropped 5 bases and J dropped 2 bases, with 17 bases sitting between them. The CDR3 consists of 16 residues. Germline lookup yields CDR1 MDHEN and CDR2 SYDVKM. The chain's CDR3 is CASSPLGSGSTDTQYF. DNA for the CDR3: TGTGCCAGCAGTCCCCTGGGTAGCGGTTCCACAGATACGCAGTATTTT.

The CDR3 nucleotides are TGTGCCAGCAGTCTCGGGGGGGGAGGTGGAACTGAAGCTTTCTTT. Its translation: CASSLGGGGGTEAFF. This chain links TRBV28 with TRBJ1-1, with D maybe TRBD1 (5 bases). The V end was cut by 5 bases, the J end by 5 bases, with 18 bases between. The CDR3 runs 15 residues. CDR1 is MDHEN and CDR2 is SYDVKM in the germline V gene.

The chain combines TRBV28 with TRBJ1-2; TRBD1 is a possible D gene (6 bases). Between the trimmed V and J ends, which lost 6 bases and 4 bases, there was a span of 12 bases. This CDR3 region has 13 residues. In germline, CDR1 is MDHEN, CDR2 SYDVKM. The CDR3 spells CASSPTGIYGYTF. The CDR3 DNA sequence: TGTGCCAGCAGCCCGACAGGAATCTATGGCTACACCTTC.

The chain is built from TRBV2 and TRBJ1-1; 9 bases agree with TRBD1. The germline V gene has CDR1 SNHLY and CDR2 FYNNEI. The CDR3 runs 16 residues. The ends lost 4 bases at V and 1 base at J; junction bases unmatched: 7. This CDR3 is CASSVPRDRENTEAFF. For the CDR3, the DNA is TGTGCCAGCAGTGTTCCCCGGGACAGGGAGAACACTGAAGCTTTCTTT.

V is TRBV10-2 and J is TRBJ2-7, with a weak D call TRBD2 (5 bases). The CDR3 covers 12 residues. Between the trimmed V and J ends, which lost 8 bases and 1 base, there was a span of 9 bases. Germline values: CDR1 WSHSY, CDR2 SAAADI. Here the CDR3 DNA reads TGCGCCAGCCTACGGGGATCCTACGAGCAGTACTTC. It codes for CASLRGSYEQYF.

The chain recombines TRBV27 with TRBJ2-7; TRBD2 might be the D (6 bases). Germline CDR1 is MNHEY and CDR2 is SMNVEV (reference sequence). The V end lost 5 bases, the J end lost 4 bases, and 18 bases lay between the germline ends. The CDR3 is made up of 15 amino acids. In nucleotides, the CDR3 is TGTGCCAGCAGTCGTTATAACGGCGGGGAATACGAGCAGTACTTC. Its protein product is CASSRYNGGEYEQYF.

The chain combines TRBV7-9 with TRBJ2-7; 9 bases line up with TRBD1. After removal of 5 bases from V and 2 bases from J, the junction contained 10 bases not matched to a gene. The CDR3 has 16 residues. Germline CDR1 and CDR2: SEHNR and FQNEAQ (reference sequence). The CDR3 DNA reads TGTGCCAGCAGCAGCACACCGGGACAGGGACCCTACGAGCAGTACTTC. This gives the protein CASSSTPGQGPYEQYF.